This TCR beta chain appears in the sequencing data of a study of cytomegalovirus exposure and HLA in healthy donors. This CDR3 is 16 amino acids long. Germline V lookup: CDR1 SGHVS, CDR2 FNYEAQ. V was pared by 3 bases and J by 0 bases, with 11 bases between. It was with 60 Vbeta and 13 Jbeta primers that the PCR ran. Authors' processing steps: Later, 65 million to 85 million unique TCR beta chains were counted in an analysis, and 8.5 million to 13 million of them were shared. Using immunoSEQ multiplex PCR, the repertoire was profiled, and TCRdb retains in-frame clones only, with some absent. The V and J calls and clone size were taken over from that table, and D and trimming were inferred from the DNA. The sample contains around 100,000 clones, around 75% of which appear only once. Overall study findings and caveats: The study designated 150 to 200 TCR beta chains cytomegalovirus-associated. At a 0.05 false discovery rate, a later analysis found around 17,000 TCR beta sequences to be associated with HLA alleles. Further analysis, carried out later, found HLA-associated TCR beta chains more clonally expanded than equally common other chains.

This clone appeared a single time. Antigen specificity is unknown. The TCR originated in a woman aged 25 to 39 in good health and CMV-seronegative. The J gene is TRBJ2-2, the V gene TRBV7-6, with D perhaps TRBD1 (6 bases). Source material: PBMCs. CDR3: CASSFQDRSNTGELFF. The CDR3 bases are TGTGCCAGCAGCTTCCAAGACAGGTCGAACACCGGGGAGCTGTTTTTT.